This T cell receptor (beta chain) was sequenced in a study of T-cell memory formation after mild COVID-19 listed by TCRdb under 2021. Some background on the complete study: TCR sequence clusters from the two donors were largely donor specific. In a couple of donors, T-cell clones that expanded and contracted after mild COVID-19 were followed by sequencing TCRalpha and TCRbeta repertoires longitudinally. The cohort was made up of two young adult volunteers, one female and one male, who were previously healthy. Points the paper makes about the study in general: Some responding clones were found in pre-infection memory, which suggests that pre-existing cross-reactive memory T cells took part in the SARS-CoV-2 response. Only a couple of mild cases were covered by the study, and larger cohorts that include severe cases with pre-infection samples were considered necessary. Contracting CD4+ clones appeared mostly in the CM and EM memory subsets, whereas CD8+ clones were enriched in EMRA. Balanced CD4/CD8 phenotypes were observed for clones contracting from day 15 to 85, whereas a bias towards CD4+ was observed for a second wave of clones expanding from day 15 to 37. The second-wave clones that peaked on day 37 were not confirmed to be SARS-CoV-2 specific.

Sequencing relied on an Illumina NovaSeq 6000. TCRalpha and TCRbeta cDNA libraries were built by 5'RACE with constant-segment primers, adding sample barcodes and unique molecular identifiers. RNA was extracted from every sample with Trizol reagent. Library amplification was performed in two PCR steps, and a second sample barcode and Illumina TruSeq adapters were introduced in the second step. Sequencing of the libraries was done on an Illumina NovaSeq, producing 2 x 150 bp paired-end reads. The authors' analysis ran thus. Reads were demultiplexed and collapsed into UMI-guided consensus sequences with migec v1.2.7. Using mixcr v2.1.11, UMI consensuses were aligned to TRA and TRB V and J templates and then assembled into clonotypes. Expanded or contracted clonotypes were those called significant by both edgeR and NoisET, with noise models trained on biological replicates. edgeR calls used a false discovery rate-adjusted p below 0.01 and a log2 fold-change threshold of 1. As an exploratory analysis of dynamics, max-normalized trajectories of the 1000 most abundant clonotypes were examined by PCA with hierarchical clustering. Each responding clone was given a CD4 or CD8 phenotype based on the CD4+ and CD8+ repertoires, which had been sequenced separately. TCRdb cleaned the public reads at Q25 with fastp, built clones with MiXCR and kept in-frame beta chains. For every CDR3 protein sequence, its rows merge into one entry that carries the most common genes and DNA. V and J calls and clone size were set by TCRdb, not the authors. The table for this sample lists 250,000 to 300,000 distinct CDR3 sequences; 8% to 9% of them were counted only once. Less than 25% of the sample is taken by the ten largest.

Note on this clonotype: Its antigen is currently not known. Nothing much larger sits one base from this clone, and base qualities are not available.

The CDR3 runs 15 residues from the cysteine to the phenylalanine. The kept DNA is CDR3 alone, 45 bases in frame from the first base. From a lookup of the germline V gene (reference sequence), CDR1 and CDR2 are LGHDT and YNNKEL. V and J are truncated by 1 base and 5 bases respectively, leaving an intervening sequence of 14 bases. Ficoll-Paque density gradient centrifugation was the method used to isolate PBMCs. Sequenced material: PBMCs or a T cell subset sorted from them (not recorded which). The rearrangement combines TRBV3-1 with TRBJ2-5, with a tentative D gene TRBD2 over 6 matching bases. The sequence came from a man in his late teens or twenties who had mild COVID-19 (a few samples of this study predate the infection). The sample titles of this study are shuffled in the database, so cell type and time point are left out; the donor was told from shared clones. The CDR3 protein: CASSQGGGFGETQYF. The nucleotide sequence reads TGTGCCAGCAGCCAAGGAGGAGGGTTTGGCGAGACCCAGTACTTC.